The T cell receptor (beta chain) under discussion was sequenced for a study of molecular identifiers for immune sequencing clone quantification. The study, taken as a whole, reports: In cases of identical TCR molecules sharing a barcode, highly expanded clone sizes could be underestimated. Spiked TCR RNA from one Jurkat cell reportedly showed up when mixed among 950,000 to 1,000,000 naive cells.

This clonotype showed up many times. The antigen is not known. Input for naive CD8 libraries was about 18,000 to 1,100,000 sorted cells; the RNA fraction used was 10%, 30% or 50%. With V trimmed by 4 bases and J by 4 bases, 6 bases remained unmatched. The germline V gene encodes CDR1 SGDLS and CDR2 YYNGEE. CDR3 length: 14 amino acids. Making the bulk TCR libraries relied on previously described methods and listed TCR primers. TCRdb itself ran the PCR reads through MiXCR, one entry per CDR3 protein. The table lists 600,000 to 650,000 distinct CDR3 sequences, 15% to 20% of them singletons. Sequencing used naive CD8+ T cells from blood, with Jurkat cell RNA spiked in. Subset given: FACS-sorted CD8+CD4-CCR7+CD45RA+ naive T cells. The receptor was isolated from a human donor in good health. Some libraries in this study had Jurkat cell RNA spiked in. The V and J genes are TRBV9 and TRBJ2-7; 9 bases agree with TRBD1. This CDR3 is CASSLGTGYYEQYF. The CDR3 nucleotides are TGTGCCAGCAGCTTAGGGACAGGGTATTACGAGCAGTACTTC.